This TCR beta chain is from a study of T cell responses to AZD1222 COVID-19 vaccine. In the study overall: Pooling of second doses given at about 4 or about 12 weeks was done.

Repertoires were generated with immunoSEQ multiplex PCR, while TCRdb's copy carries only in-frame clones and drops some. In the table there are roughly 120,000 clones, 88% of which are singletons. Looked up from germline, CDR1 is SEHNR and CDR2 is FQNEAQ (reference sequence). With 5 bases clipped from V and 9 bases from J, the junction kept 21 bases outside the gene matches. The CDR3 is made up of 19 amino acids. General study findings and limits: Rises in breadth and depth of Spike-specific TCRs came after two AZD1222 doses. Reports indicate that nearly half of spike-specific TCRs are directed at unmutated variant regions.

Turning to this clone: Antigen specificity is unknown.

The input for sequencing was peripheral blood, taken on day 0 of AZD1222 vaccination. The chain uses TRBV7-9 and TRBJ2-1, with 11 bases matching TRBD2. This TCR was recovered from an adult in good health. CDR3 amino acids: CASSDTLGLSGGVTGEQFF. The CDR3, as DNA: TGTGCCAGCAGCGACACACTTGGACTTAGCGGGGGGGTGACTGGTGAGCAGTTCTTC.